This passage covers 10 T cell receptor beta chains from one sample sequenced in a study of cytomegalovirus exposure and HLA in healthy donors. Researchers ran the PCR with 60 Vbeta and 13 Jbeta primers. Sequencing was performed with immunoSEQ multiplex PCR; in TCRdb, only in-frame clones are kept and a portion is missing. Of around 190,000 clones listed, roughly 74% are singletons. Specimen: PBMCs. Receptors originate from a woman aged 25-40 years in good health and CMV-seropositive.

This chain uses TRBV13 with TRBJ2-7, with D hard to call. The CDR3 consists of 12 residues. V was clipped by 5 bases and J by 0 bases, with 5 bases between them. Germline V lookup: CDR1 PRHDT, CDR2 FYEKMQ (reference sequence). DNA for the CDR3: TGTGCCAGCAGCCGCAGCTCCTACGAGCAGTACTTC. The encoded protein is CASSRSSYEQYF.

A word on this clone: Distinct nucleotide sequences in the sample also encode this CDR3. The V call is TRBV7-9, the J call TRBJ1-3; D gene ambiguous. V lost 1 base to trimming and J lost 0 bases, with 4 bases between them. CDR1 is SEHNR, CDR2 FQNEAQ, per germline (reference sequence). The length of the CDR3 is 14 residues. The CDR3 region is CASSLDNSGNTIYF. The CDR3 DNA sequence: TGTGCCAGCAGCTTAGACAACTCTGGAAACACCATATATTTT.

J is TRBJ2-2 and V is TRBV5-6; possible D gene TRBD2, 6 bases. V shed 10 bases and J shed 2 bases, with 12 bases lying between them. The CDR3 runs to 13 residues. Germline lookup yields CDR1 SGHDT and CDR2 YYEEEE. The CDR3 is CAAGTPNTGELFF. CDR3 bases: TGTGCCGCAGGGACTCCTAACACCGGGGAGCTGTTTTTT.

This chain connects TRBV2 to TRBJ2-2, with 9 bases lining up with TRBD2. This CDR3 has 15 amino acids. With 4 bases clipped from V and 7 bases from J, the junction kept 7 bases outside the gene matches. Per germline, CDR1 SNHLY and CDR2 FYNNEI. The CDR3 spells CASSVVAGASGELFF. In DNA form, the CDR3 reads TGTGCCAGCAGTGTTGTAGCGGGGGCGAGCGGGGAGCTGTTTTTT.

The rearrangement joins TRBV5-4 to TRBJ1-4; TRBD1 agrees at 8 bases. In germline, CDR1 is SGHNT, CDR2 YYREEE (reference sequence). The J segment lost 8 bases and the V segment lost 4 bases, leaving 10 bases of the junction unmatched. The CDR3 runs to 15 residues. The CDR3 spells CASSQGQGGREKLFF. In nucleotides, the CDR3 is TGTGCCAGCAGCCAAGGACAGGGCGGGCGCGAAAAACTGTTTTTT.

The chain employs TRBV19 and TRBJ1-2; D perhaps matches TRBD1 (5 bases). This CDR3 region has 17 residues. Trimming took off 4 bases at V and 5 bases at J, with 23 bases between the two ends. Germline V CDR1 and CDR2: LNHDA, SQIVND (reference sequence). The CDR3 DNA follows: TGTGCCAGTAGTACCCTCCCCCCCGGCAGGAGGGGATATGGCTACACCTTC. Protein product: CASSTLPPGRRGYGYTF.

The V and J genes are TRBV4-1 and TRBJ1-5; D is undetermined. CDR1 MGHRA and CDR2 YSYEKL come from the germline V gene. The length of the CDR3 is 14 residues. V shed 4 bases and J shed 5 bases, with 12 bases lying between them. CDR3 in DNA: TGCGCCAGCAGCCTAGACTCCTCGTATCAGCCCCAGCATTTT. Its translation is CASSLDSSYQPQHF.

This clone has just a few counts. This chain connects TRBV28 to TRBJ2-1; D is possibly TRBD2 (6 bases). The CDR3 length is 15 residues. V was cut by 8 bases and J by 4 bases, with 18 bases left in between. CDR1 and CDR2 from the germline V gene are MDHEN and SYDVKM. The CDR3 region has the DNA TGTGCCAGCTTAAGCGGGCCGGAGCAGTACAATGAGCAGTTCTTC. Its translation: CASLSGPEQYNEQFF.

This clone was seen only a few times. The genes are TRBV10-3 and TRBJ1-4, with TRBD1 matching over 7 bases. CDR3 length: 13 amino acids. J lost 8 bases, V lost 6 bases, and 6 bases had no gene match. The germline V gene has CDR1 ENHRY and CDR2 SYGVKD. CDR3 protein: CAISQETGEKLFF. CDR3 bases: TGTGCCATCAGCCAAGAGACAGGGGAAAAACTGTTTTTT.

CDR3 in amino acids: CASSLPSGRDYEQYF. DNA for the CDR3: TGTGCCAGCAGTTTGCCTAGCGGGAGGGACTACGAGCAGTACTTC. V gene TRBV28 combines with J gene TRBJ2-7; the match to TRBD2 covers 12 bases. Germline V lookup: CDR1 MDHEN, CDR2 SYDVKM. CDR3 length equals 15 residues. The V and J ends lost 3 bases and 3 bases, in that order; junction bases with no gene match: 3.